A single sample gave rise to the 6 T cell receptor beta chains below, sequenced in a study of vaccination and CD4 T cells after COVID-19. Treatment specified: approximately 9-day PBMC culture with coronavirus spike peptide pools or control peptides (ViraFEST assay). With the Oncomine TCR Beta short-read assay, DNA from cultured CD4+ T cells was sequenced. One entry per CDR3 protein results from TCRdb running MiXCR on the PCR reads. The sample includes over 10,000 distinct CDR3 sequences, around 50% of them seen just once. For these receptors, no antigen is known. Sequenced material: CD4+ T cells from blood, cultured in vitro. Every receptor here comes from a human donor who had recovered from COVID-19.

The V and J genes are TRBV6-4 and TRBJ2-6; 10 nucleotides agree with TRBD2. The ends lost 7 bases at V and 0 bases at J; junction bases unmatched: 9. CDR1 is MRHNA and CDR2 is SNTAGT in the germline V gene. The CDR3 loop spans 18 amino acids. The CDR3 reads CASKQGLAENSGANVLTF. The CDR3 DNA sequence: TGTGCCAGCAAACAAGGACTAGCGGAAAACTCTGGGGCCAACGTCCTGACTTTC.

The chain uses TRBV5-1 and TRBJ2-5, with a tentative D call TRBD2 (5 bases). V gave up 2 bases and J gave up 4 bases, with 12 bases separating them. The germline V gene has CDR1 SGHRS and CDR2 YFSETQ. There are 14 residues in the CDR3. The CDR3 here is CASSFLGSRETQYF. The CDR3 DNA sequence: TGCGCCAGCAGCTTTTTAGGGAGCCGAGAGACCCAGTACTTC. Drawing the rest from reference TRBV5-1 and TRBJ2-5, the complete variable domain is KAGVTQTPRYLIKTRGQQVTLSCSPISGHRSVSWYQQTPGQGLQFLFEYFSETQRNKGNFPGRFSGRQFSNSRSEMNVSTLELGDSALYLCASSFLGSRETQYFGPGTRLLVL.

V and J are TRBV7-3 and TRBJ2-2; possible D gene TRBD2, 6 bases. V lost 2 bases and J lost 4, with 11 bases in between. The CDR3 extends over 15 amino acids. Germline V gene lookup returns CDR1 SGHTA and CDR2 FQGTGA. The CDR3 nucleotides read TGTGCCAGCAGCTTACTACTAGCCGGCACCGGGGAGCTGTTTTTT. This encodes CASSLLLAGTGELFF. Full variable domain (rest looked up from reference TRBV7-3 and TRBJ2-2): GAGVSQTPSNKVTEKGKYVELRCDPISGHTALYWYRQSLGQGPEFLIYFQGTGAADDSGLPNDRFFAVRPEGSVSTLKIQRTERGDSAVYLCASSLLLAGTGELFFGEGSRLTVL.

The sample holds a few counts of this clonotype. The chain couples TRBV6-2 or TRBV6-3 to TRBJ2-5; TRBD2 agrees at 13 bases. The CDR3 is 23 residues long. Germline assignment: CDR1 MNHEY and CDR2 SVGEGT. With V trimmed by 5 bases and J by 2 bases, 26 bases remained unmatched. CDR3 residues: CASSKIQELWTSGSRGGQETQYF. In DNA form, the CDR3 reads TGTGCCAGCAGTAAAATACAGGAATTGTGGACTAGCGGGAGTAGGGGTGGTCAAGAGACCCAGTACTTC.

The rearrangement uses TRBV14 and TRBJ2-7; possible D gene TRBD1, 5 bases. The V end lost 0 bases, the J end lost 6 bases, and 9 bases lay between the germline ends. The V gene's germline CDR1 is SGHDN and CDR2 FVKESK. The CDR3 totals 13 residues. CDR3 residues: CASSQDRESEQYF. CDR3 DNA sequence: TGTGCCAGCAGCCAAGACAGGGAATCCGAGCAGTACTTC.

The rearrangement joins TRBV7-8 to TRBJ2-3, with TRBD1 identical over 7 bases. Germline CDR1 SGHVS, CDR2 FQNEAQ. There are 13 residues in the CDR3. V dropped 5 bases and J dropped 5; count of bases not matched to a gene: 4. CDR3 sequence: CASSVDRVDTQYF. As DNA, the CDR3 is TGTGCCAGCAGCGTCGACAGGGTAGATACGCAGTATTTT.